Included here is one T cell receptor beta chain sequence, with context. The data derive from a study of blood T cell repertoires in COVID-19. About the research overall: COVID-19 samples, acute and convalescent, were from the United States, Italy and Spain. Sources were T cells, B-cell-depleted T cells, or PBMCs; the material itself was cDNA or gDNA.

TCRdb's table, derived via immunoSEQ multiplex PCR, lists solely in-frame clones and lacks some. Seen here are about 130,000 clones, 70% to 90% observed once, and the top ten hold approximately 16%. This CDR3 is 15 amino acids long. V lost 4 bases, J lost 7 bases, and 17 bases lay in between. CDR1 and CDR2 from the germline V gene are SGHDN and FVKESK. Sequenced sample: peripheral blood. This sequence joins TRBV14 and TRBJ2-1; TRBD2 is a possible D gene (6 bases). The receptor comes from a woman between 50 and 59 years old who had recovered from COVID-19. The DNA for the CDR3 is TGTGCCAGCAGCCTTATCGGCGGGAATTTTAATGAGCAGTTCTTC. It translates to CASSLIGGNFNEQFF.